This TCR beta chain was documented in a study of radiation and T cells in renal cell carcinoma. Study in general: Nephrectomy followed 15 Gy stereotactic body radiation by 4 weeks. Study results and caveats: Pretreatment tumor biopsies were lacking, so baseline clonotypes are unknown.

V lost 5 bases, J lost 7 bases, and 20 bases lay in between. The CDR3 sequence is 15 residues long. Germline CDR1 SSHAT, CDR2 FNYEAQ (reference sequence). This table comes from immunoSEQ multiplex PCR, and its TCRdb copy is limited to in-frame clones, with some not included. The sample holds approximately 61,000 clones, around 81% seen once. The time point here: blood 2 weeks post-SBRT. Treatment denoted: 15 Gy SBRT to primary tumor, nephrectomy 4 weeks later. Notes on this clone: The antigen remains undetermined.

The material was blood, obtained from a patient whose treatment included radiotherapy and nephrectomy. The clonotype comes from a man aged 60 to 75 with renal cell carcinoma. The chain couples TRBV7-7 to TRBJ2-5; D might be TRBD1 or TRBD2, each matching 6 bases. DNA of the CDR3: TGTGCCAGCAGCATAAGCCCGGGAGAGGGGGGGACCCAGTACTTC. It codes for CASSISPGEGGTQYF.